This T cell receptor beta chain was identified in a study of neoadjuvant anti-PD-1 for oral cavity cancer. In the study overall: Around day 43, patients without progression received a fourth nivolumab dose before surgery.

The repertoire was sequenced with immunoSEQ multiplex PCR; TCRdb's copy has only in-frame clones and lacks some. The sample comprises over 65,000 clones, about 86% of which are singletons, and roughly 2.9% rests with the top ten. Germline-derived CDR1 and CDR2 are SGHTA and FQGNSA. With 1 base clipped from V and 6 bases from J, the junction kept 4 bases outside the gene matches. This CDR3 is 15 amino acids long. Time point: after neoadjuvant nivolumab, at surgical resection. Cohort: HPV-negative, locally advanced oral cavity squamous cell carcinoma patients. The chain couples TRBV7-2 to TRBJ2-1; 9 bases align to TRBD2. The sample in question was PBMCs, obtained after nivolumab (anti-PD-1) treatment. This receptor was obtained from a person aged 35-79 years with oral cavity squamous cell carcinoma. This CDR3 is CASSLEAGGSNEQFF. CDR3 DNA sequence: TGTGCCAGCAGCTTAGAAGCGGGAGGATCCAATGAGCAGTTCTTC.